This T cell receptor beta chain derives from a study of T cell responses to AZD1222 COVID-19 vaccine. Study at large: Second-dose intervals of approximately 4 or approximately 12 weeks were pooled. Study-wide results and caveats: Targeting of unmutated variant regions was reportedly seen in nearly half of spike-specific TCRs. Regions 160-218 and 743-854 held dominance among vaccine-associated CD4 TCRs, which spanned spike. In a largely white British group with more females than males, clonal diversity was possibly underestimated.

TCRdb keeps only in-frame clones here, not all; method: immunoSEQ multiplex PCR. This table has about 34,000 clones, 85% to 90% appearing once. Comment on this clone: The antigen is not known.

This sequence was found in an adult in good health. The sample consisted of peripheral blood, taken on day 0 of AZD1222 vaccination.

CDR3 protein: CASSYSGSGVGNTIYF. The CDR3 nucleotides are TGTGCCAGCAGTTACTCCGGGTCAGGGGTCGGAAACACCATATATTTT. This rearrangement joins TRBV6-5 to TRBJ1-3; TRBD1 is a possible D gene (6 bases). The ends were cut back, 0 bases at V and 4 bases at J, with 13 bases in the middle. This CDR3 is built from 16 residues. Germline V CDR1 and CDR2: MNHEY, SVGAGI.